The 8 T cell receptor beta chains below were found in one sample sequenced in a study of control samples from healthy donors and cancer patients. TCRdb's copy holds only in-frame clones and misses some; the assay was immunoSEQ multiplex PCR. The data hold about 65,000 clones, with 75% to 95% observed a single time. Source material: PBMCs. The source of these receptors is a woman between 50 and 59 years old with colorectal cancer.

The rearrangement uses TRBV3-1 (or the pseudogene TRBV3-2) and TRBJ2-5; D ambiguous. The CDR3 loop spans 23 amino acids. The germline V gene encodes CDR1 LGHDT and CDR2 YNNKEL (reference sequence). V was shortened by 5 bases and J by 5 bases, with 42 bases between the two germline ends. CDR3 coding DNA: TGTGCCAGCAGCAACAAAAGTGTGGGGATTTCGGAAGGCGAGAACGAAGGCGGTGAGACCCAGTACTTC. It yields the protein CASSNKSVGISEGENEGGETQYF.

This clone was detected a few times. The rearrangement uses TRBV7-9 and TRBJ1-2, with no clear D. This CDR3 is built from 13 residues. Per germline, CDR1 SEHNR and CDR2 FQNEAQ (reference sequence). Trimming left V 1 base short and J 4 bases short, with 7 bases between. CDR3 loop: CASSLVDLYGYTF. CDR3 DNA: TGTGCCAGCAGCTTAGTAGATCTCTATGGCTACACCTTC. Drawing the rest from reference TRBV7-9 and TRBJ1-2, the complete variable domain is DTGVSQNPRHKITKRGQNVTFRCDPISEHNRLYWYRQTLGQGPEFLTYFQNEAQLEKSRLLSDRFSAERPKGSFSTLEIQRTEQGDSAMYLCASSLVDLYGYTFGSGTRLTVV.

The CDR3 DNA reads TGTGCCAGCAGCGTAGATGGGGATTACAATGAGCAGTTCTTC. It translates to CASSVDGDYNEQFF. The V call is TRBV9, the J call TRBJ2-1, with D uncertain. Trimming stripped 0 bases from V and 4 bases from J, with 8 bases between. There are 14 residues in the CDR3. CDR1 and CDR2 (germline): SGDLS, YYNGEE.

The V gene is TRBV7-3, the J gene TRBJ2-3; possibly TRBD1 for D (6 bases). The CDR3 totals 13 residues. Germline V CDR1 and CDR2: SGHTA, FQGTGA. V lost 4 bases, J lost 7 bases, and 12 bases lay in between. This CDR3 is CASSSNQGNTQYF. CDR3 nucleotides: TGTGCCAGCAGCTCCAACCAGGGGAATACGCAGTATTTT.

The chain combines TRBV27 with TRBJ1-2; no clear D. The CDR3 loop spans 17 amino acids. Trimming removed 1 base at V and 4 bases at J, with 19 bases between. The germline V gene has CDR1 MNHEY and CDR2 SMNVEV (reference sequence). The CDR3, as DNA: TGTGCCAGCAGTTTATTTGGCCAAGAGGCGTCCACCTATGGCTACACCTTC. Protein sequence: CASSLFGQEASTYGYTF.

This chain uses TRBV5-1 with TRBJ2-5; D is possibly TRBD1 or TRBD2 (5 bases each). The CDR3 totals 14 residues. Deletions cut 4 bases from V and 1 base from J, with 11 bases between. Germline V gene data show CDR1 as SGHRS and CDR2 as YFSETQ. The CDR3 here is CASSPGTGQETQYF. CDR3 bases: TGCGCCAGCAGCCCCGGGACGGGCCAAGAGACCCAGTACTTC.

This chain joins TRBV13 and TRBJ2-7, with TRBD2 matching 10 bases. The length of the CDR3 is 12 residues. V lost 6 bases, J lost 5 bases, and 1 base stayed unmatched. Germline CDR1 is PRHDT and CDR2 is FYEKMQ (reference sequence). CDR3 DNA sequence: TGTGCCAGCAGGGGGACTAGCGACGAGCAGTACTTC. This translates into CASRGTSDEQYF.

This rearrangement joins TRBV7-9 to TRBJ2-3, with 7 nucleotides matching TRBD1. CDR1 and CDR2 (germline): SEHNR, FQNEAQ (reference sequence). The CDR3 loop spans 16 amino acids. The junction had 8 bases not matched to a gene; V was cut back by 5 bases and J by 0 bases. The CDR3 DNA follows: TGTGCCAGCAGCAAACCCGGGACAGCTAGCACAGATACGCAGTATTTT. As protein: CASSKPGTASTDTQYF.